The entry below describes one T cell receptor beta chain. Its target antigen remains unknown. One base away there is no much larger clone; base qualities are not given. This entry belongs to a study of shared clonotypes between healthy human individuals (TCRdb year 2020). Looking at the study overall: Two women and three men aged 18 to 49 years were included in the cohort. For each donor, CD4 naive and CD4 memory were each given three plates, CD8 naive was given two plates, and CD8 memory was given one plate. To estimate repertoire size and how much clonotypes are shared between individuals, the study performed deep sequencing of blood TCR repertoires from a handful of healthy adults. Libraries were prepared and TCR repertoires were sequenced by different laboratories using diverse techniques, in order to increase sequencing depth and limit assay-specific biases. Leukapheresis yielded between about 0.85 and 9 billion PBMCs per donor.

Study-wide conclusions, independent of this receptor: Across a few donors, 4.5% to 6.5% of naive CD4, 3% to 4% of naive CD8, 2% to 2.5% of memory CD4, and under 0.45% of memory CD8 clonotypes were shared. The genetic and exposure-history diversity represented was limited by the small number of donors. Pairwise subsampling led to the expectation that sequencing depth would affect the degree of clonotype sharing among donors. Sampling was limited to blood, and TCR repertoires in tissue likely differ from TCR repertoires in blood. Incomplete sequencing was indicated by rarefaction of sorted-subset datasets, despite the large sequencing depth. Naive subsets generally had larger estimated clonotype richness than memory subsets did. Compared with non-shared clonotypes, clonotypes shared by all four sorted-subset donors had higher generation probabilities.

TCR CDR3 regions were amplified from genomic DNA by multiplex PCR using the deep immunoSEQ assay. Extracted genomic DNA from each cell subset was distributed evenly across all wells of several immunoSEQ 96-well plates, and each plate was treated as a replicate. Each replicate PCR for sorted subsets received 150 to 250 ng genomic DNA, equal to about 30,000 T cell genomes. Purified libraries were measured with a Qubit 3.0 fluorometer, size-checked on a Bioanalyzer 2100, and measured again with the KAPA Library Quantification kit. Every immunoSEQ 96-well plate was sequenced on a dedicated single-read 150-cycle Illumina NextSeq 550 flow cell. The original methods were these. The immunoSEQ output contained only junctional sequences without quality scores, so filtering could not match that applied to full-length reads. To assign V/J genes and CDR3, sequences were annotated using PyIR, a Python wrapper for IgBLAST v1.9, with IMGT germline references. Any read was removed if the V/J assignment was weak (E-value above 1e-6), the CDR3 was missing, or the read contained stop codons, out-of-frame junctions, or ambiguous translated residues. A V3J clonotype was defined by an identical inferred V gene, J gene, and CDR3 amino acid sequence. The percentage overlap between two repertoires was calculated by dividing the number of shared unique clonotypes by the size of the smaller repertoire. RTK rarefaction, the Chao1 estimator, and Recon v2.1 estimates of unobserved clonotypes were used to assess repertoire richness. For all TCRbeta clonotypes obtained by the gDNA method from a few donors, generation probabilities were computed with OLGA. The immuneACCESS repertoire file appears here via TCRdb, limited to in-frame rearrangements. These files lack a portion of the clones; in checked studies, under half of the deficit traces to unresolved V genes, and the cause of the others is not known. The V and J calls and clone size are taken from that table; D and trimming were inferred from the DNA. The sample profile shows roughly 2.1 million clones; 85% to 95% of them were found once. Jointly, the top ten make up roughly 1.8% of the sample.

For the CD8 naive samples, CD45RO-negative cells were positively selected for CCR7, yielding a CD45RA+CCR7+ population from which TemRA cells were excluded. The donors were healthy, HIV-negative adults who had no recently reported acute infections or vaccinations. Only Caucasian adults living in Nashville, Tennessee, USA were represented among the donors. Blood was collected by leukapheresis, and PBMCs were isolated by Ficoll-Histopaque density gradient centrifugation and then cryopreserved in liquid nitrogen vapor phase. Purity and quantity of every magnetically sorted T cell population were checked by analytical flow cytometry. Each sorted fraction had its genomic DNA isolated and then quantified by UV absorbance on a Nanodrop 2000c. From the cysteine up to the phenylalanine, the CDR3 has a length of 15 residues. CDR3 DNA is the only sequence kept; it has 45 bases, read in frame from the first base. The germline V gene specifies SGDLS as CDR1 and YYNGEE as CDR2. The junction carries 16 bases between V and J, which are trimmed by 0 bases and 6 bases respectively.

The TCR sequence derives from a man younger than 30 in good health. Some clones in this sample may be carry-over from other donors' samples. The rearranged chain carries TRBV9 and TRBJ2-7; the D gene remains uncertain. Input material: naive CD8+ T cells from PBMCs. The sample's cell subset or site, from its label and the paper: CD45RA+CCR7+. The DNA sequence follows: TGTGCCAGCAGCGTAGAGGCGGAACTTCTGGGCGAGCAGTACTTC. This gives the protein CASSVEAELLGEQYF. Here the CDR3 is joined to the reference TRBV9 and TRBJ2-7 genes, and the full variable domain is: DSGVTQTPKHLITATGQRVTLRCSPRSGDLSVYWYQQSLDQGLQFLIQYYNGEERAKGNILERFSAQQFPDLHSELNLSSLELGDSALYFCASSVEAELLGEQYFGPGTRLTVT.